The source of this TCR beta chain is a study of OX40 agonist ivuxolimab in advanced cancers. Turning to the study itself: Administration of intravenous ivuxolimab to patients occurred every 2 weeks at 0.01 to 10 mg/kg. Every patient in dose escalation had hepatocellular carcinoma, melanoma, renal cell or head and neck cancer. The group had a mean age of around 60 years, ranged from roughly 23 to 90, and was roughly 80% male.

Some clones are missing from TCRdb's copy, which holds only in-frame ones; the method was immunoSEQ multiplex PCR. Among under 95,000 clones listed, 84% were seen once. Study conclusions and caveats: In general, CD8+ T cells held more expanded clones than CD4+ did, on average.

As for this clone: The target antigen is unknown.

Germline-derived CDR1 and CDR2 are SGHTA and FQGTGA. Between the trimmed V and J ends, which lost 3 bases and 7 bases, there was a span of 19 bases. The length of the CDR3 is 15 residues. The gene calls are TRBV7-3 and TRBJ2-7; either TRBD1 or TRBD2 may fit D (5 bases each). This material consisted of CD4+ or CD8+ T cells sorted from blood, taken in a trial of the OX40 agonist ivuxolimab. This clonotype originated in an adult with an advanced solid tumor such as melanoma, head and neck, liver or kidney cancer. CDR3 coding DNA: TGTGCCAGCAGCTTGAATGGCGGGTCCGAGGGGGAGCAGTACTTC. It codes for CASSLNGGSEGEQYF.